The 19 T cell receptor beta chains below come from one sample, sequenced in a study of a mutant IDH1 vaccine in newly diagnosed glioma. Regarding time point: week 11, during vaccination. Each dose delivered 300 ug of mutant IDH1 20-mer peptide subcutaneously with imiquimod. The antigens for these receptors are not known. Sequencing was performed with immunoSEQ multiplex PCR; in TCRdb, only in-frame clones are kept and a portion is missing. Among 30,000 to 40,000 clones listed, over 80% were seen once. This specimen consisted of PBMCs, obtained from a glioma patient whose treatment included an IDH1 peptide vaccine. Receptors were obtained from a middle-aged man with glioma.

The rearrangement uses TRBV9 and TRBJ1-1; D is unresolved. Trimming shortened V by 0 bases and J by 2 bases, and 11 bases separated the two germline ends. This CDR3 contains 15 residues. The V gene's germline CDR1 is SGDLS and CDR2 YYNGEE. CDR3 DNA sequence: TGTGCCAGCAGCGTAGATTCCCAAGGAAACACTGAAGCTTTCTTT. Protein product: CASSVDSQGNTEAFF.

V usage is TRBV7-9 and J usage is TRBJ2-1; D is unresolved. The CDR3 sequence is 12 residues long. Trimming cost V 1 base and J 10 bases, with 8 bases left between them. CDR1 and CDR2 (germline): SEHNR, FQNEAQ (reference sequence). For the CDR3, the DNA is TGTGCCAGCAGCTTAGATAGCAGGGAGCAGTTCTTC. Translated, it gives CASSLDSREQFF.

CDR3 amino acids: CANQSTSPDEQFF. CDR3 sequence (DNA): TGTGCCAACCAGTCCACTAGCCCTGACGAGCAGTTCTTC. The rearrangement links TRBV6-5 to TRBJ2-1; perhaps TRBD2 as D (6 bases). Deletions cut 10 bases from V and 10 bases from J, with 20 bases between. This CDR3 has 13 residues. The germline CDR1 and CDR2 sequences are MNHEY and SVGAGI.

In DNA form, the CDR3 reads TGCGCCAGCAGCTTGATGATGGGGGTGGAAGGAAACACCATATATTTT. Translating it yields CASSLMMGVEGNTIYF. The chain carries TRBV5-1 and TRBJ1-3, with a possible D match to TRBD1 (5 bases). This CDR3 has 16 amino acids. V lost 1 base to trimming and J lost 4 bases, with 15 bases between them. Germline CDR1 reads SGHRS; CDR2 reads YFSETQ. The whole variable domain, remainder taken from reference TRBV5-1 and TRBJ1-3, is KAGVTQTPRYLIKTRGQQVTLSCSPISGHRSVSWYQQTPGQGLQFLFEYFSETQRNKGNFPGRFSGRQFSNSRSEMNVSTLELGDSALYLCASSLMMGVEGNTIYFGEGSWLTVV.

The chain employs TRBV5-1 and TRBJ1-2; no clear D. The CDR3 loop spans 12 amino acids. The ends were cut back, 0 bases at V and 4 bases at J, with 4 bases in the middle. CDR1 and CDR2 (germline): SGHRS, YFSETQ. The CDR3 loop reads CASSLDSYGYTF. The CDR3, as DNA: TGCGCCAGCAGCTTGGATAGCTATGGCTACACCTTC.

V is TRBV18 and J is TRBJ2-5, with 7 nucleotides matching TRBD2. V gave up 2 bases and J gave up 4 bases; unmatched junction bases: 4. The germline V gene has CDR1 KGHSH and CDR2 LQKENI. This CDR3 comprises 14 residues. CDR3 protein: CASSPGRAPETQYF. DNA for the CDR3: TGTGCCAGCTCACCAGGGAGGGCCCCAGAGACCCAGTACTTC.

This chain uses TRBV7-2 with TRBJ2-2, with D tentatively TRBD2 (6 bases). CDR3 size: 15 residues. CDR1 is SGHTA and CDR2 is FQGNSA in the germline V gene. The V and J ends lost 4 bases and 6 bases respectively, with 15 bases between them. In DNA form, the CDR3 reads TGTGCCAGCAGCTGGGGAGGATTTTGGGCCGGGGAGCTGTTTTTT. Protein product: CASSWGGFWAGELFF.

In its sample, this clone was seen once. The V call is TRBV6-5, the J call TRBJ1-1, with D maybe TRBD1 (5 bases). Germline CDR1 MNHEY, CDR2 SVGAGI. V dropped 2 bases and J dropped 0 bases, with 7 bases sitting between them. This CDR3 is 14 amino acids long. CDR3 region: CASSYKGLNTEAFF. The CDR3 DNA reads TGTGCCAGCAGTTACAAGGGACTGAACACTGAAGCTTTCTTT.

The chain employs TRBV9 and TRBJ2-3, with TRBD2 matching over 9 bases. This CDR3 spans 17 amino acids. Trimming cost V 4 bases and J 0 bases; bases outside gene matches: 9. In germline, CDR1 is SGDLS, CDR2 YYNGEE. The CDR3: CASSKREVPSSTDTQYF. The DNA of the CDR3 is TGTGCCAGCAGCAAGCGGGAGGTCCCCTCTAGCACAGATACGCAGTATTTT. The full variable domain, in which reference TRBV9 and TRBJ2-3 provide the parts outside the CDR3, is DSGVTQTPKHLITATGQRVTLRCSPRSGDLSVYWYQQSLDQGLQFLIQYYNGEERAKGNILERFSAQQFPDLHSELNLSSLELGDSALYFCASSKREVPSSTDTQYFGPGTRLTVL.

CDR3 region: CASSELVFQYGYTF. As DNA, the CDR3 is TGTGCCAGCAGTGAACTAGTTTTCCAGTATGGCTACACCTTC. The rearrangement uses TRBV6-1 and TRBJ1-2; D uncertain. V gave up 2 bases and J gave up 5 bases, with 12 bases separating them. Germline CDR1 MNHNS, CDR2 SASEGT. The CDR3 has 14 amino acids.

The chain uses TRBV7-2 and TRBJ2-7; no definite D call. Germline values: CDR1 SGHTA, CDR2 FQGNSA. Between the trimmed V and J ends, which lost 4 bases and 4 bases, there was a span of 14 bases. This CDR3 is built from 14 residues. CDR3 DNA sequence: TGTGCCAGCAGCTCGAACCCCTCAGGTTACGAGCAGTACTTC. Translating gives CASSSNPSGYEQYF.

For this clone: Compared with germline, one end of the junction differs, possibly owing to a read error. The gene calls are TRBV7-2 and TRBJ1-3; a weak D match, TRBD1 (6 bases). This CDR3 has 13 residues. CDR1 SGHTA and CDR2 FQGNSA come from the germline V gene. The CDR3 region has the DNA TGTGCCAGCAGCTCCAGGGGCGGAAACACCACATATTTT. Amino acids: CASSSRGGNTTYF.

This clone has only one observation. This chain links TRBV7-8 with TRBJ2-7, with 9 bases that match TRBD1. The CDR3 runs to 16 residues. J gave up 0 bases and V 1 base, and 4 bases lay outside the gene matches. Germline V gene sequence: CDR1 SGHVS, CDR2 FQNEAQ. CDR3 protein: CASSLVTGGLSYEQYF. In DNA, the CDR3 is TGTGCCAGCAGCTTAGTAACAGGGGGCCTCTCCTACGAGCAGTACTTC.

This chain connects TRBV6-5 to TRBJ2-7; 13 nucleotides line up with TRBD2. Per germline, CDR1 MNHEY and CDR2 SVGAGI. With V trimmed by 11 bases and J by 3 bases, 7 bases remained unmatched. The CDR3 sequence is 14 residues long. The CDR3 loop reads CACKGTSGIYEQYF. CDR3 coding DNA: TGTGCCTGCAAGGGGACTAGCGGGATCTACGAGCAGTACTTC.

This chain uses TRBV18 with TRBJ2-5; no firm D call. Trimming shortened V by 6 bases and J by 0 bases, and 14 bases separated the two germline ends. The CDR3 spans 15 residues. Germline loops: CDR1 KGHSH, CDR2 LQKENI. In DNA form, the CDR3 reads TGTGCCAGCTCCCCGTTAGCATCGTACCAAGAGACCCAGTACTTC. It specifies CASSPLASYQETQYF.

The CDR3 DNA sequence: TGTGCCAGCAGTTACTCGACCACCCTATCGGGCGAGCAGTACTTC. It codes for CASSYSTTLSGEQYF. The V call is TRBV6-6, the J call TRBJ2-7; D is undetermined. The CDR3 is 15 amino acids. Germline-derived CDR1 and CDR2 are MNHNY and SVGAGI (reference sequence). V was shortened by 0 bases and J by 6 bases, with 15 bases between the two germline ends.

The J gene is TRBJ2-1, the V gene TRBV6-1; D might be TRBD1 or TRBD2, each matching 6 bases. V gave up 7 bases and J gave up 6 bases, with 19 bases separating them. Germline values: CDR1 MNHNS, CDR2 SASEGT. The CDR3 is 15 residues long. DNA of the CDR3: TGTGCCAGCACCTCTCGATCGGGGGCGCCCAATGAGCAGTTCTTC. Encoded protein: CASTSRSGAPNEQFF.

The rearrangement links TRBV4-3 to TRBJ2-4; perhaps TRBD2 as D (7 bases). The CDR3 length is 17 residues. Germline V gene data show CDR1 as LGHNA and CDR2 as YSLEER. V dropped 1 base and J dropped 1 base, with 14 bases sitting between them. CDR3 coding DNA: TGCGCCAGCAGCCAAGGATGGGAGGGGGGGGCCAAAAACATTCAGTACTTC. It specifies CASSQGWEGGAKNIQYF.

The rearrangement uses TRBV29-1 and TRBJ2-2, with a possible D match to TRBD2 (6 bases). Trimming removed 7 bases from V and 1 base from J, with 16 bases in between. CDR1 is SQVTM and CDR2 is ANQGSEA in the germline V gene. The CDR3 covers 15 residues. The CDR3 loop is CSGGEGLRNTGELFF. Here the CDR3 DNA reads TGCAGCGGCGGAGAGGGACTCCGGAACACCGGGGAGCTGTTTTTT.